This T cell receptor beta chain is drawn from a study of OX40 agonist ivuxolimab in advanced cancers. On the study more broadly: Patients enrolled in dose escalation were diagnosed with hepatocellular carcinoma, melanoma, renal cell or head and neck cancer. The study's findings and limits: Certain nonresponders additionally had low normalized T-cell clonal expansion.

Comments on this clone: The antigen is unknown.

This table comes from immunoSEQ multiplex PCR, and its TCRdb copy is limited to in-frame clones, with some not included. The data contain 25,000 to 30,000 clones, approximately 79% of them singletons. From germline, CDR1 is MDHEN and CDR2 SYDVKM. Trimming took 5 bases from V and 1 from J, leaving 11 bases between them. This CDR3 spans 14 amino acids. The clonotype originates from an adult with an advanced solid tumor such as melanoma, head and neck, liver or kidney cancer. Here the sequenced sample was CD4+ or CD8+ T cells sorted from blood, taken in a trial of the OX40 agonist ivuxolimab. The V call is TRBV28, the J call TRBJ2-5; no firm D call. The CDR3 sequence is CASSPTWAQETQYF. The CDR3 nucleotides read TGTGCCAGCAGTCCTACTTGGGCCCAAGAGACCCAGTACTTC.